This T cell receptor (beta chain) appears in the sequencing data of a study of beta chain features in type 1 diabetes. Study-wide results and limits: TCRB CDR3s from Type 1 diabetes patients were moderately but significantly shorter in all four CD4+ subsets.

Comment on this clone: Its specificity is not known.

Investigators reverse transcribed all isolated RNA, so they sequenced expressed TCRB transcripts. Assay: immunoSEQ multiplex PCR; the TCRdb copy retains only in-frame clones and omits some. The sample includes about 160,000 clones, roughly 65% of them seen just once. V was clipped by 0 bases and J by 0 bases, with 11 bases between them. In germline, CDR1 is LNHNV, CDR2 YYDKDF (reference sequence). This CDR3 region has 17 residues. Sequenced input: naive CD4+ T cells from blood. V and J are TRBV15 and TRBJ2-2; D call uncertain. The sequence was collected from a man aged 30 to 45 with type 1 diabetes. This CDR3 is CATSRDIKRANTGELFF. In nucleotides, the CDR3 is TGTGCCACCAGCAGAGATATCAAGCGAGCGAACACCGGGGAGCTGTTTTTT.